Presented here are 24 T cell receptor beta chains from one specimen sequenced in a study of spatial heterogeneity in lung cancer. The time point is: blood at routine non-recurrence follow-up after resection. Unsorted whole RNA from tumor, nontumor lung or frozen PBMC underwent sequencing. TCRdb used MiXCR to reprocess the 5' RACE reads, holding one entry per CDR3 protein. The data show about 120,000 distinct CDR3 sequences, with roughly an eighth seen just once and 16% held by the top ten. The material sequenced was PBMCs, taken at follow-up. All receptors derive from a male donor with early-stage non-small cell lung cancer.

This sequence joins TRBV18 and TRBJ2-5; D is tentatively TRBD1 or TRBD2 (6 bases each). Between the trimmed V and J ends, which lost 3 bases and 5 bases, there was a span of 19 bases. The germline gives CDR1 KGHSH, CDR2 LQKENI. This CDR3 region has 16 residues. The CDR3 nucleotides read TGTGCCAGCTCACCTCAGACAGGCCCCGCGGGGGAGACCCAGTACTTC. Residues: CASSPQTGPAGETQYF.

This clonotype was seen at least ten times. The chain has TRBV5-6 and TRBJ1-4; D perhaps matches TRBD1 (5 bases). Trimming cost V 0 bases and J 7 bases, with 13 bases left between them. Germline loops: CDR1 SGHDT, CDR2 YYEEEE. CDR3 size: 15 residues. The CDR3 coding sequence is TGTGCCAGCAGCTTGGTTCGGGGCAGCGGTGAAAAACTGTTTTTT. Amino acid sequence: CASSLVRGSGEKLFF.

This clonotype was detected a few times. The CDR3 is CAGEGQVNTEAFF. The CDR3 DNA is TGTGCCGGGGAGGGACAGGTTAACACTGAAGCTTTCTTT. The chain recombines TRBV11-2 with TRBJ1-1, with TRBD1 matching over 8 bases. Germline CDR1 is SGHAT and CDR2 is FQNNGV. Trimming at V came to 11 bases and at J to 2 bases, leaving 7 bases not matched to a gene. This CDR3 is 13 amino acids long.

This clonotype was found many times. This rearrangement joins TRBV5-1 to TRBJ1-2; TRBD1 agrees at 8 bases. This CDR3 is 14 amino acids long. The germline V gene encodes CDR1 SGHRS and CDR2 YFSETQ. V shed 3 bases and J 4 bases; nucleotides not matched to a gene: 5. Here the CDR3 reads CASSSGGAGYGYTF. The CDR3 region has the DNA TGCGCCAGCAGCTCAGGGGGCGCCGGCTATGGCTACACCTTC. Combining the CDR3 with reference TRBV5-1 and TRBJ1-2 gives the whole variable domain KAGVTQTPRYLIKTRGQQVTLSCSPISGHRSVSWYQQTPGQGLQFLFEYFSETQRNKGNFPGRFSGRQFSNSRSEMNVSTLELGDSALYLCASSSGGAGYGYTFGSGTRLTVV.

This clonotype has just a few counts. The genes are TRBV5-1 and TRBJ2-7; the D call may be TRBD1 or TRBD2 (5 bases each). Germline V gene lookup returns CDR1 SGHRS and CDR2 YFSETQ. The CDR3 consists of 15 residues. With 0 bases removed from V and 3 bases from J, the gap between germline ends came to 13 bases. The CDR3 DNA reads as TGCGCCAGCAGCTTGGTTGGGGGATCAGACTACGAGCAGTACTTC. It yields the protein CASSLVGGSDYEQYF.

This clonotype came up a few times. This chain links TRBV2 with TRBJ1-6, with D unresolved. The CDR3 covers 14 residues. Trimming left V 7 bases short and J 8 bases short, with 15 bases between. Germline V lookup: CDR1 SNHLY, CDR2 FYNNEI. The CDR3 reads CASTLLLADSPLHF. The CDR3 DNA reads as TGTGCCAGCACCTTGCTTCTGGCGGATTCACCCCTCCACTTT.

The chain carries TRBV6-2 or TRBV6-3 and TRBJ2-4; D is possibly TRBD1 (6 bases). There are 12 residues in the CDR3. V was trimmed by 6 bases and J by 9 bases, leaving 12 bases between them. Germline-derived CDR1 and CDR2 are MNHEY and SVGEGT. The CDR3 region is CASSYAGVIQYF. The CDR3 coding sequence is TGTGCCAGCAGCTACGCAGGGGTCATTCAGTACTTC.

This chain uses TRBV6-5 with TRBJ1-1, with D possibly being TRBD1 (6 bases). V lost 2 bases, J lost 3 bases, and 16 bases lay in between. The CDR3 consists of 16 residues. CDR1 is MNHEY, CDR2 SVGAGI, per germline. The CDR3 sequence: CASSYRGGLSDTEAFF. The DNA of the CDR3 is TGTGCCAGCAGTTACAGGGGGGGGCTGAGCGACACTGAAGCTTTCTTT.

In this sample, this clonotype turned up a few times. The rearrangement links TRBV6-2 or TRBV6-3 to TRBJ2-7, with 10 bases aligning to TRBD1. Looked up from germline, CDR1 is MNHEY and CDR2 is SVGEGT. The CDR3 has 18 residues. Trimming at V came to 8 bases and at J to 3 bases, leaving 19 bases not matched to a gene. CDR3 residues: CASELSISGTGVHYEQYF. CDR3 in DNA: TGTGCCAGCGAGTTATCGATTTCCGGGACAGGGGTGCACTACGAGCAGTACTTC.

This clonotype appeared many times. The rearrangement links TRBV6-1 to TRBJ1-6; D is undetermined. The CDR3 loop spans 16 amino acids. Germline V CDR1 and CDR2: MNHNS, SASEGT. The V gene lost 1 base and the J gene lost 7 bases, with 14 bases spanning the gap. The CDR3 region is CASSEGGRGRNSPLHF. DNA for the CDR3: TGTGCCAGCAGTGAAGGCGGCAGAGGACGGAATTCACCCCTCCACTTT.

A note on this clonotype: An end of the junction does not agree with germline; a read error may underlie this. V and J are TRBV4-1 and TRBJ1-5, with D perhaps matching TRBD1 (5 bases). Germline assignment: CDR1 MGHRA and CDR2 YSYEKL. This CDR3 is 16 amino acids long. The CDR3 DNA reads TGTGCCAGCAGCCACCCGCGGGGCGGGAGCAATCAGCCCCAGCATTTT. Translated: CASSHPRGGSNQPQHF.

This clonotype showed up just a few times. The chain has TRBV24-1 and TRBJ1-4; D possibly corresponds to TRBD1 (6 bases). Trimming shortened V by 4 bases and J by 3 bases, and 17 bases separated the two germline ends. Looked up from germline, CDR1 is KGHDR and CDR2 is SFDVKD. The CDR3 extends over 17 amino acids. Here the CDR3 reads CATSERDTDVPNEKLFF. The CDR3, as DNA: TGTGCCACCAGTGAAAGGGACACGGATGTGCCTAATGAAAAACTGTTTTTT.

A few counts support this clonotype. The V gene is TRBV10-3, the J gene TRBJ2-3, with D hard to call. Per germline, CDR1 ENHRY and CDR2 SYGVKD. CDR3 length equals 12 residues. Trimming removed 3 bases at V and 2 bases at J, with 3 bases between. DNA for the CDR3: TGTGCCATCAGTGATCCCACAGATACGCAGTATTTT. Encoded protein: CAISDPTDTQYF.

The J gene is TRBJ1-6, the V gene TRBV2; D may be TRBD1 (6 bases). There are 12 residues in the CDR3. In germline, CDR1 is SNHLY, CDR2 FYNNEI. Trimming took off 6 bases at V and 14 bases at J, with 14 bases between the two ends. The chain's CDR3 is CASSATGLTLHF. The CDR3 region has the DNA TGTGCCAGCAGCGCTACAGGGTTGACCCTCCACTTT.

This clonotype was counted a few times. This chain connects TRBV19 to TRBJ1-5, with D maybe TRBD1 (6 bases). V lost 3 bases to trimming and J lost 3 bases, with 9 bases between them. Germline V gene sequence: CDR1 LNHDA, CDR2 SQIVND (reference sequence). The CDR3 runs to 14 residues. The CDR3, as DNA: TGTGCCAGTAGTATCAGGGGAGACAATCAGCCCCAGCATTTT. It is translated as CASSIRGDNQPQHF.

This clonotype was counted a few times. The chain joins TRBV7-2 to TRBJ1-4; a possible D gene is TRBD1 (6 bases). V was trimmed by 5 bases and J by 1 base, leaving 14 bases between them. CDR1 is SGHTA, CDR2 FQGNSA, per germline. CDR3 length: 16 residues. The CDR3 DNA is TGTGCCAGCAGCGTCTCAACAGGGTTAACTAATGAAAAACTGTTTTTT. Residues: CASSVSTGLTNEKLFF.

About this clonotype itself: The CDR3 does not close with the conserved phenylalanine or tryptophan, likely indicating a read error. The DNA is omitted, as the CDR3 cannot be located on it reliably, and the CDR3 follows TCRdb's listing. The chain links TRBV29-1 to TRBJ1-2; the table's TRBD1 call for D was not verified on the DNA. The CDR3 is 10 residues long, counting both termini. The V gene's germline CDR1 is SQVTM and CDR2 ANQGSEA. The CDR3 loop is CSASTGRNTS.

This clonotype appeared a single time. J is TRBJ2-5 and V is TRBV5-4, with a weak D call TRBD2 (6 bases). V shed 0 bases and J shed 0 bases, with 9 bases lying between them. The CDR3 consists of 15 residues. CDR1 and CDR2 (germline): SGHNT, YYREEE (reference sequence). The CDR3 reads CASSLVGGYQETQYF. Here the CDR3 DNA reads TGTGCCAGCAGCTTGGTTGGGGGGTACCAAGAGACCCAGTACTTC.

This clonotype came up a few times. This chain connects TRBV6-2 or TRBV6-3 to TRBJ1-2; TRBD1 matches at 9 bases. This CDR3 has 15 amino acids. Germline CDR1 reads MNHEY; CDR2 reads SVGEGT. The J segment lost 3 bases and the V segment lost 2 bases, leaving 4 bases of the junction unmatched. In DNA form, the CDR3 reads TGTGCCAGCAGTTACCGGACAGGGGACCACTATGGCTACACCTTC. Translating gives CASSYRTGDHYGYTF.

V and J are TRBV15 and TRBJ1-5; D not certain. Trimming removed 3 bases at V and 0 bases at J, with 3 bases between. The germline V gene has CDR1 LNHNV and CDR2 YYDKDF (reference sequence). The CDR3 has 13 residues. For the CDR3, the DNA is TGTGCCACCAGCAGGGGTAGCAATCAGCCCCAGCATTTT. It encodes CATSRGSNQPQHF.

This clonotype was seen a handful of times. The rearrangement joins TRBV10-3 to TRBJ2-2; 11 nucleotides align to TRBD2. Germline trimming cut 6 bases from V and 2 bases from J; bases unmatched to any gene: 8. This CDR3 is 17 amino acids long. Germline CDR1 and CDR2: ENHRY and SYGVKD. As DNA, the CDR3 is TGTGCCATCAGCGGGACTAGCGGCACCAAAAACACCGGGGAGCTGTTTTTT. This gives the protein CAISGTSGTKNTGELFF.

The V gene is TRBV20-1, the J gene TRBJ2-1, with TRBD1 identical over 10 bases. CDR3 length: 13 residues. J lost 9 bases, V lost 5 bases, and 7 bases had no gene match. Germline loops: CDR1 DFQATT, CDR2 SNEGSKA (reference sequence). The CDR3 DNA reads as TGCAGTGCTGGCAATTGGGACAGGGGTGAGCAGTTCTTC. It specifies CSAGNWDRGEQFF.

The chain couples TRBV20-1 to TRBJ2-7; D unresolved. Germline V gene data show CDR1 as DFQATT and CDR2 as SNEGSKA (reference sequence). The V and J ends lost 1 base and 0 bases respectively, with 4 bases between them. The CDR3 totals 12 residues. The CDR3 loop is CSARVSSYEQYF. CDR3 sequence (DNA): TGCAGTGCTAGAGTTAGCTCCTACGAGCAGTACTTC.

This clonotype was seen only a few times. The CDR3 bases are TGTGCCAGTTCTAGCGGGGGACCCTCCTTTCGCTCCTACAATGAGCAGTTCTTC. It codes for CASSSGGPSFRSYNEQFF. V and J are TRBV12-3 or TRBV12-4 and TRBJ2-1; 10 bases agree with TRBD2. V shed 9 bases and J 0 bases; nucleotides not matched to a gene: 14. This CDR3 spans 18 amino acids.